The 17 T cell receptor beta chains below were found in one sample sequenced in a study of T cell changes during pregnancy in multiple sclerosis. Measured with immunoSEQ multiplex PCR; TCRdb has only the in-frame clones, and not every one. The sample lists about 24,000 clones, 86% occurring once. The source material was CD8+ T cells from peripheral blood mononuclear cells, sampled in the first trimester of pregnancy. The receptors were sampled from a female donor in good health, enrolled as a control in a pregnancy study.

This clone has just a few counts. The chain combines TRBV9 with TRBJ2-1; 9 bases agree with TRBD2. Germline V gives CDR1 SGDLS, CDR2 YYNGEE. The CDR3 spans 15 residues. The V segment lost 2 bases and the J segment 7 bases; nucleotides outside the gene matches: 7. The CDR3 loop reads CASSVRLADYNEQFF. CDR3 bases: TGTGCCAGCAGCGTCCGACTAGCGGACTATAATGAGCAGTTCTTC.

The chain is built from TRBV5-4 and TRBJ2-2, with 11 bases lining up with TRBD1. J gave up 5 bases and V 4 bases, and 4 bases lay outside the gene matches. Looked up from germline, CDR1 is SGHNT and CDR2 is YYREEE (reference sequence). This CDR3 has 15 amino acids. The CDR3 region has the DNA TGTGCCAGCAGCCTCCGGGACAGGGGGACCGGGGAGCTGTTTTTT. Protein: CASSLRDRGTGELFF.

This chain uses TRBV4-1 with TRBJ1-1; D uncertain. V lost 4 bases and J 0 bases, leaving 12 bases between the germline ends. The CDR3 is made up of 15 amino acids. Germline V gene lookup returns CDR1 MGHRA and CDR2 YSYEKL. CDR3 DNA sequence: TGCGCCAGCAGCCCGCTTGTCACGGTGAACACTGAAGCTTTCTTT. Translating gives CASSPLVTVNTEAFF.

This clone was recorded once. The V and J genes are TRBV27 and TRBJ1-4, with D perhaps TRBD1 (6 bases). Deletions cut 6 bases from V and 0 bases from J, with 14 bases between. The germline V gene encodes CDR1 MNHEY and CDR2 SMNVEV (reference sequence). This CDR3 region has 16 residues. The CDR3 here is CASSLGQPATNEKLFF. The CDR3 DNA follows: TGTGCCAGCAGCCTTGGACAGCCTGCAACTAATGAAAAACTGTTTTTT. The variable domain in full, with the rest retrieved from reference TRBV27 and TRBJ1-4, is EAQVTQNPRYLITVTGKKLTVTCSQNMNHEYMSWYRQDPGLGLRQIYYSMNVEVTDKGDVPEGYKVSRKEKRNFPLILESPSPNQTSLYFCASSLGQPATNEKLFFGSGTQLSVL.

This CDR3 reads CASSVGPQGGVRNSPLHF. DNA for the CDR3: TGTGCCAGCAGCGTAGGACCTCAGGGAGGCGTGAGGAATTCACCCCTCCACTTT. The chain recombines TRBV9 with TRBJ1-6; a weak D match, TRBD1 (5 bases). The germline gives CDR1 SGDLS, CDR2 YYNGEE. Trimming stripped 0 bases from V and 7 bases from J, with 20 bases between. This CDR3 is 18 amino acids long.

The chain joins TRBV6-6 to TRBJ2-1; 10 bases fit TRBD2. CDR3 length: 13 residues. V lost 7 bases, J lost 4 bases, and 1 base stayed unmatched. Germline CDR1 MNHNY, CDR2 SVGAGI (reference sequence). In DNA, the CDR3 is TGTGCCAGCATAGCGGGGGGTTACAATGAGCAGTTCTTC. Encoded protein: CASIAGGYNEQFF.

This CDR3 is CASSPGAIQGYEQYF. The CDR3 DNA is TGCGCCAGCAGCCCCGGGGCTATACAGGGCTACGAGCAGTACTTC. This chain connects TRBV4-1 to TRBJ2-7; maybe TRBD1 (6 bases). The germline V gene encodes CDR1 MGHRA and CDR2 YSYEKL. This CDR3 is 15 amino acids long. The V gene lost 4 bases and the J gene lost 3 bases, with 16 bases spanning the gap.

The chain is built from TRBV15 and TRBJ2-5; D possibly corresponds to TRBD2 (6 bases). This CDR3 has 19 amino acids. The ends were cut back, 0 bases at V and 5 bases at J, with 25 bases in the middle. Germline CDR1 LNHNV, CDR2 YYDKDF (reference sequence). CDR3 in DNA: TGTGCCACCAGCAGAGATCGCCCCGCAACTACTAGCTCCGATGAGACCCAGTACTTC. This gives the protein CATSRDRPATTSSDETQYF. Supplemented by reference TRBV15 and TRBJ2-5, the full variable domain reads DAMVIQNPRYQVTQFGKPVTLSCSQTLNHNVMYWYQQKSSQAPKLLFHYYDKDFNNEADTPDNFQSRRPNTSFCFLDIRSPGLGDTAMYLCATSRDRPATTSSDETQYFGPGTRLLVL.

The chain joins TRBV9 to TRBJ2-2; 7 bases are shared with TRBD1. The germline gives CDR1 SGDLS, CDR2 YYNGEE. There are 13 residues in the CDR3. V lost 4 bases to trimming and J lost 6 bases; unmatched junction nucleotides: 3. The CDR3 spells CASSTTGAGELFF. DNA of the CDR3: TGTGCCAGCAGCACCACAGGGGCCGGGGAGCTGTTTTTT. The variable domain in full, completed from reference TRBV9 and TRBJ2-2, reads DSGVTQTPKHLITATGQRVTLRCSPRSGDLSVYWYQQSLDQGLQFLIQYYNGEERAKGNILERFSAQQFPDLHSELNLSSLELGDSALYFCASSTTGAGELFFGEGSRLTVL.

V and J are TRBV6-5 and TRBJ2-5; 8 bases map to TRBD1. Trimming took 6 bases from V and 2 from J; bases not matched to a gene: 5. Germline V gene data show CDR1 as MNHEY and CDR2 as SVGAGI. The CDR3 length is 14 residues. CDR3 in amino acids: CASSLTGEQETQYF. The DNA for the CDR3 is TGTGCCAGCAGCTTGACAGGGGAACAAGAGACCCAGTACTTC.

In its sample, this clone is medium-sized (0.01 to 0.1%). V is TRBV25-1 and J is TRBJ2-7; 7 positions match TRBD1. The germline gives CDR1 MGHDK, CDR2 SYGVNS. J lost 6 bases, V lost 10 bases, and 12 bases had no gene match. The CDR3 has 13 amino acids. CDR3 loop: CATGKGQHLEQYF. In DNA form, the CDR3 reads TGTGCCACGGGAAAGGGACAGCATCTCGAGCAGTACTTC.

The chain carries TRBV9 and TRBJ2-3; 8 bases are shared with TRBD2. Germline V gene sequence: CDR1 SGDLS, CDR2 YYNGEE. V trimming: 0 bases; J trimming: 6 bases; junction bases outside the gene matches: 6. The CDR3 contains 15 residues. The chain's CDR3 is CASSVEGRGGDTQYF. The CDR3 DNA is TGTGCCAGCAGCGTAGAAGGCCGGGGGGGGGATACGCAGTATTTT.

This clone was recorded only once. The gene calls are TRBV5-8 and TRBJ2-5, with D perhaps matching TRBD1 (5 bases). CDR3 length equals 13 residues. The germline V and J ends were trimmed by 4 bases and 2 bases, with 9 bases remaining between them. In germline, CDR1 is SGHTS, CDR2 YDEGEE. CDR3 protein: CASSHRNQETQYF. CDR3 DNA: TGTGCCAGCAGCCACAGGAATCAAGAGACCCAGTACTTC.

This clone occurred a few times. The chain combines TRBV2 with TRBJ1-1; D is unclear. This CDR3 is built from 12 residues. In germline, CDR1 is SNHLY, CDR2 FYNNEI. CDR3 region: CTTLGSGTEAFF. As DNA, the CDR3 is TGTACCACCCTGGGGAGCGGCACTGAAGCTTTCTTT.

The gene calls are TRBV7-9 and TRBJ2-1, with 7 positions matching TRBD1. The CDR3 consists of 15 residues. From germline, CDR1 is SEHNR and CDR2 FQNEAQ (reference sequence). V lost 7 bases, J lost 8 bases, and 14 bases stayed unmatched. The CDR3 region is CASTRRRDSSDEQFF. CDR3 in DNA: TGTGCCAGCACCCGTCGCCGGGACAGTAGTGATGAGCAGTTCTTC.

The chain joins TRBV6-5 to TRBJ2-5; 9 bases are a match to TRBD2. With 4 bases clipped from V and 3 bases from J, the junction kept 9 bases outside the gene matches. The CDR3 is 16 residues long. Germline V CDR1 and CDR2: MNHEY, SVGAGI. Written as DNA, the CDR3 is TGTGCCAGCAGTTCCCCGACTAGCGGATTTAAAGAGACCCAGTACTTC. This gives the protein CASSSPTSGFKETQYF.

The V gene is TRBV6-5, the J gene TRBJ2-7; tentatively, D is TRBD2 (6 bases). The V end was cut by 1 base, the J end by 9 bases, with 7 bases between. In germline, CDR1 is MNHEY, CDR2 SVGAGI. The CDR3 spans 11 residues. As DNA, the CDR3 is TGTGCCAGCAGTTACTGGGGAGGGCAGTACTTC. Translation: CASSYWGGQYF.